The 14 T cell receptor beta chains below all came from one sample that was sequenced in a study of monozygotic twins with inflammatory bowel disease. TCRdb reprocessed the 5' RACE reads and keeps a single row for each CDR3 protein, giving no DNA. The specimen's table records approximately 330,000 distinct CDR3 sequences. Sequences were obtained from blood. Source of these receptors: a human donor with ulcerative colitis or Crohn's disease, or a healthy co-twin of an affected twin (not recorded which).

The chain employs TRBV7-2 and TRBJ1-5. This CDR3 spans 17 amino acids. Germline assignment: CDR1 SGHTA and CDR2 FQGNSA. The CDR3 protein is CASSLAGGLGSNQPQHF.

J is TRBJ1-1 and V is TRBV9. This CDR3 is built from 14 residues. Germline assignment: CDR1 SGDLS and CDR2 YYNGEE. CDR3 loop: CASSVVGDFTEAFF.

J is TRBJ2-7 and V is TRBV7-9; TCRdb picks TRBD1, but there is no DNA to check that call. This CDR3 comprises 12 residues. Germline lookup yields CDR1 SEHNR and CDR2 FQNEAQ (reference sequence). The CDR3 sequence: CASSHGQKEQYF.

CDR3 residues: CASSSLGGGEETQYF. This chain joins TRBV27 and TRBJ2-5; as DNA is missing, the TRBD1 call by TCRdb cannot be tested. Germline CDR1 MNHEY, CDR2 SMNVEV (reference sequence). CDR3 length equals 15 residues.

The V and J genes are TRBV7-8 and TRBJ2-5; TCRdb proposes TRBD2, but this gene call is untestable without DNA. The CDR3 spans 16 residues. Germline values: CDR1 SGHVS, CDR2 FQNEAQ. The CDR3 here is CASSSSISGPPADQYF. The variable domain in full, with the rest retrieved from reference TRBV7-8 and TRBJ2-5, is GAGVSQSPRYKVAKRGQDVALRCDPISGHVSLFWYQQALGQGPEFLTYFQNEAQLDKSGLPSDRFFAERPEGSVSTLKIQRTQQEDSAVYLCASSSSISGPPADQYFGPGTRLLVL.

The V gene is TRBV20-1, the J gene TRBJ2-3. There are 13 residues in the CDR3. Germline assignment: CDR1 DFQATT and CDR2 SNEGSKA (reference sequence). CDR3: CSARRLATDTQYF.

The chain couples TRBV7-2 to TRBJ2-1; TCRdb calls TRBD1, which cannot be checked without DNA. The germline CDR1 and CDR2 sequences are SGHTA and FQGNSA. The CDR3 is 15 amino acids. CDR3 loop: CASSLALAGDNEQFF.

This chain connects TRBV30 to TRBJ2-7; TCRdb gives TRBD2 as the D gene, but with no DNA this cannot be confirmed. Germline CDR1 GTSNPN, CDR2 SVGIG (reference sequence). The CDR3 is made up of 14 amino acids. The CDR3 sequence is CAWSEGLGTYEQYF.

The rearrangement uses TRBV6-2 or TRBV6-3 and TRBJ1-3. Germline-derived CDR1 and CDR2 are MNHEY and SVGEGT. The CDR3 sequence is 14 residues long. The CDR3 here is CASSYAAPGNTIYF.

The gene calls are TRBV20-1 and TRBJ1-6; TCRdb selects TRBD1, and the lack of DNA leaves this call unchecked. CDR1 and CDR2 (germline): DFQATT, SNEGSKA (reference sequence). CDR3 length equals 15 residues. The CDR3 loop reads CSVRRGAEESSPLHF.

The chain couples TRBV7-9 to TRBJ2-1; the TCRdb D gene call, TRBD2, has no DNA to confirm it. The CDR3 consists of 14 residues. Germline values: CDR1 SEHNR, CDR2 FQNEAQ (reference sequence). CDR3 sequence: CAGFPGGNFDEQFF.

The chain couples TRBV24-1 to TRBJ1-5. The CDR3 consists of 16 residues. Per germline, CDR1 KGHDR and CDR2 SFDVKD. The CDR3 region is CATSDSRQYLNQPQHF.

This sequence joins TRBV7-9 and TRBJ2-7; the D call from TCRdb, TRBD2, cannot be confirmed without DNA. The CDR3 has 12 residues. Germline CDR1 reads SEHNR; CDR2 reads FQNEAQ (reference sequence). CDR3 region: CASTGLKNEQYF.

The chain carries TRBV7-9 and TRBJ2-1; TCRdb gives TRBD1 as the D gene, but with no DNA this cannot be confirmed. The CDR3 spans 15 residues. Germline assignment: CDR1 SEHNR and CDR2 FQNEAQ (reference sequence). This CDR3 reads CASSLAQGQGNEQFF.